Each of the 16 T cell receptor beta chains below was sequenced from the same sample in a study of siplizumab effects on memory and regulatory T cells. This table comes from immunoSEQ multiplex PCR, and its TCRdb copy is limited to in-frame clones, with some not included. The sample yields about 120,000 clones, approximately 94% seen once. Sequencing input: non-Treg CD4+ T cells sorted from blood. The source is a human donor in good health.

V and J are TRBV2 and TRBJ1-5; TRBD1 aligns across 8 bases. Per germline, CDR1 SNHLY and CDR2 FYNNEI. With 7 bases clipped from V and 6 bases from J, the junction kept 5 bases outside the gene matches. CDR3 length: 13 residues. CDR3 region: CASTTDRVQPQHF. As DNA, the CDR3 is TGTGCCAGCACTACGGACAGGGTTCAGCCCCAGCATTTT.

The V gene is TRBV25-1, the J gene TRBJ2-1; TRBD2 agrees at 7 bases. V lost 6 bases, J lost 4 bases, and 9 bases stayed unmatched. Germline V gene data show CDR1 as MGHDK and CDR2 as SYGVNS. CDR3 length: 15 residues. CDR3 nucleotide sequence: TGTGCCAGCAGCCCCAGCGGGGCGCATTACAATGAGCAGTTCTTC. It specifies CASSPSGAHYNEQFF.

V and J are TRBV5-1 and TRBJ1-2; D unresolved. The germline V and J ends were trimmed by 0 bases and 2 bases, with 8 bases remaining between them. The CDR3 runs to 14 residues. Germline loops: CDR1 SGHRS, CDR2 YFSETQ. In nucleotides, the CDR3 is TGCGCCAGCAGCTTGGACGTCAGCAACTATGGCTACACCTTC. It translates to CASSLDVSNYGYTF. Combining the CDR3 with reference TRBV5-1 and TRBJ1-2 gives the whole variable domain KAGVTQTPRYLIKTRGQQVTLSCSPISGHRSVSWYQQTPGQGLQFLFEYFSETQRNKGNFPGRFSGRQFSNSRSEMNVSTLELGDSALYLCASSLDVSNYGYTFGSGTRLTVV.

The chain is built from TRBV6-6 and TRBJ1-1, with D possibly TRBD1 on 6 matching bases. Per the germline V gene, CDR1 is MNHNY and CDR2 is SVGAGI (reference sequence). The V end was cut by 5 bases, the J end by 4 bases, with 14 bases between. The CDR3 runs 14 residues. CDR3 protein: CASSNREGGTEAFF. The CDR3, as DNA: TGTGCCAGCAGTAACAGGGAGGGGGGCACTGAAGCTTTCTTT.

The chain joins TRBV5-8 to TRBJ2-1; D gene unclear. The CDR3 sequence is 15 residues long. Trimming cost V 1 base and J 0 bases, with 8 bases left between them. Per germline, CDR1 SGHTS and CDR2 YDEGEE. The CDR3 region is CASSLWQSSYNEQFF. The DNA for the CDR3 is TGTGCCAGCAGCTTGTGGCAATCCTCCTACAATGAGCAGTTCTTC. The whole variable domain, remainder taken from reference TRBV5-8 and TRBJ2-1, is EAGVTQSPTHLIKTRGQQATLRCSPISGHTSVYWYQQALGLGLQFLLWYDEGEERNRGNFPPRFSGRQFPNYSSELNVNALELEDSALYLCASSLWQSSYNEQFFGPGTRLTVL.

The V call is TRBV5-4, the J call TRBJ2-1; D might be TRBD1 or TRBD2, each matching 10 bases. The CDR3 runs 20 residues. The V end was cut by 5 bases, the J end by 0 bases, with 27 bases between. CDR1 is SGHNT, CDR2 YYREEE, per germline (reference sequence). This CDR3 is CASRSDRGPSGSSSYNEQFF. The CDR3 region has the DNA TGTGCCAGCAGATCTGACAGGGGGCCTAGCGGGAGTTCCTCCTACAATGAGCAGTTCTTC.

CDR3 residues: CSAPKATEAFF. As DNA, the CDR3 is TGCAGTGCCCCGAAAGCCACTGAAGCTTTCTTT. The V gene is TRBV20-1, the J gene TRBJ1-1; D gene unclear. Germline assignment: CDR1 DFQATT and CDR2 SNEGSKA (reference sequence). This CDR3 region has 11 residues. V was trimmed by 6 bases and J by 4 bases, leaving 9 bases between them.

This chain uses TRBV10-3 with TRBJ1-1, with 7 bases aligning to TRBD1. The CDR3 sequence is 14 residues long. Germline V gives CDR1 ENHRY, CDR2 SYGVKD. The V segment lost 4 bases and the J segment 4 bases; nucleotides outside the gene matches: 6. CDR3 in DNA: TGTGCCATCAGTGTGAGGGGGCAGGGCACTGAAGCTTTCTTT. This encodes CAISVRGQGTEAFF.

About this clone itself: A junction boundary mismatches the germline segment, possibly from a read error. The sample has other DNA sequences that encode this CDR3 too. This chain uses TRBV11-2 with TRBJ1-1; D gene unclear. The germline V gene has CDR1 SGHAT and CDR2 FQNNGV. The CDR3 spans 13 residues. CDR3 sequence: CASSLERNTEAFF. CDR3 nucleotides: TGTGCCAGTAGCTTAGAACGGAACACTGAAGCTTTCTTT.

CDR3 bases: TGTGCCAGCAGCTTGTCTGTAGGGAGCTCCTACGAGCAGTACTTC. This encodes CASSLSVGSSYEQYF. The chain links TRBV5-5 to TRBJ2-7; possible D gene TRBD2, 5 bases. The V end was cut by 1 base, the J end by 0 bases, with 11 bases between. The CDR3 runs 15 residues. Per germline, CDR1 SGHKS and CDR2 YYEKEE (reference sequence). The complete variable domain, with remaining parts taken from reference TRBV5-5 and TRBJ2-7, reads DAGVTQSPTHLIKTRGQQVTLRCSPISGHKSVSWYQQVLGQGPQFIFQYYEKEERGRGNFPDRFSARQFPNYSSELNVNALLLGDSALYLCASSLSVGSSYEQYFGPGTRLTVT.

For the CDR3, the DNA is TGCGCCAGCAGCCAAACAACTAATGAAAAACTGTTTTTT. Its translation: CASSQTTNEKLFF. This chain uses TRBV4-1 with TRBJ1-4; no reliable D call. Germline V gives CDR1 MGHRA, CDR2 YSYEKL. Trimming left V 2 bases short and J 0 bases short, with 1 base between. CDR3 length: 13 residues.

The chain employs TRBV9 and TRBJ2-2; TRBD1 is a possible D gene (6 bases). Trimming took 3 bases from V and 2 from J, leaving 11 bases between them. The CDR3 consists of 15 residues. Germline V CDR1 and CDR2: SGDLS, YYNGEE. The CDR3: CASSASGTNTGELFF. CDR3 in DNA: TGTGCCAGCAGCGCATCCGGGACAAACACCGGGGAGCTGTTTTTT.

The chain uses TRBV30 and TRBJ1-2; D ambiguous. Looked up from germline, CDR1 is GTSNPN and CDR2 is SVGIG (reference sequence). CDR3 length equals 11 residues. V was shortened by 6 bases and J by 2 bases, with 7 bases between the two germline ends. CDR3 in amino acids: CACFSNYGYTF. The CDR3 bases are TGTGCCTGTTTTTCGAACTATGGCTACACCTTC.

The chain combines TRBV5-1 with TRBJ2-1; 8 bases are shared with TRBD1. From germline, CDR1 is SGHRS and CDR2 YFSETQ. CDR3 length equals 13 residues. Trimming cost V 6 bases and J 8 bases; bases outside gene matches: 7. The CDR3 sequence is CASTDRDWDEQFF. DNA for the CDR3: TGCGCCAGCACGGACAGGGATTGGGATGAGCAGTTCTTC.

This chain connects TRBV29-1 to TRBJ1-4; 7 bases line up with TRBD1. V lost 4 bases to trimming and J lost 3 bases; unmatched junction nucleotides: 14. CDR1 is SQVTM and CDR2 is ANQGSEA in the germline V gene. The CDR3 is made up of 17 amino acids. This CDR3 reads CSVGQGGSLTPNEKLFF. CDR3 sequence (DNA): TGCAGCGTTGGACAGGGAGGCTCTCTGACTCCTAATGAAAAACTGTTTTTT.

This chain links TRBV5-1 with TRBJ2-3; possible D gene TRBD1, 6 bases. The CDR3 is made up of 15 amino acids. V was cut by 3 bases and J by 3 bases, with 14 bases left in between. Germline V gene lookup returns CDR1 SGHRS and CDR2 YFSETQ. The CDR3 loop is CASSSQTGRTDTQYF. The CDR3 DNA follows: TGCGCCAGCAGCTCCCAGACAGGTAGAACAGATACGCAGTATTTT.